This T cell receptor (beta chain) derives from a study of blood T cell repertoires in COVID-19 (dated by TCRdb to the early 2020s). The study in broad terms: Samples covering the acute and convalescent phases of COVID-19 were provided by collaborators in the United States, Italy and Spain. The material from the prospective study consisted of cDNA or gDNA derived from T cells, B-cell-depleted T cells, or PBMCs. Subjects who had been exposed to COVID-19, were actively infected with it, or had recovered from it provided the deeply sampled blood TCRbeta repertoires that made up the dataset. The repertoires were released in a freely available public database intended as a resource for research on the immune response to SARS-CoV-2. Samples were obtained from the ongoing ImmuneRACE study (first 160 participants) and from 1,254 subjects provided by 6 global collaborators. A de-identified subject ID, COVID-19 status, age in years and sex were almost always included in the sample metadata. Where available, HLA class I and class II types were taken from metadata supplied by the sample provider and were not determined by assay-based typing. Study-wide conclusions, independent of this receptor: Clinical and demographic metadata were provided uncurated, with the amount varying by source and participant.

Each collaborating institution followed its own protocols to collect whole blood in K2EDTA tubes. For TCRbeta analysis, collaborator samples were shipped as frozen whole blood, as isolated PBMCs, or as DNA extracted from either sample type. The immunoSEQ Assay, a bias-controlled multiplex PCR, was used to amplify TCRbeta CDR3 regions from genomic DNA. The published analysis was carried out like this. Nucleated cell counts per sample were estimated from amplification of reference gene primers within the assay. To quantify the absolute abundance of each unique TCRbeta CDR3 rearrangement, sequence reads were collapsed and filtered. For each sample, productive Simpson clonality was calculated by taking the square root of Simpson's diversity index across productive rearrangements. The immuneACCESS repertoire file appears here via TCRdb, limited to in-frame rearrangements. These files lack a portion of the clones; in checked studies, under half of the deficit traces to unresolved V genes, and the cause of the others is not known. The V and J calls and the clone size are those of that table, but D and trimming were determined from the DNA. For this sample the table gives about 240,000 clones, of which about 82% were detected only once. The ten largest clones represent roughly 12% of the sample.

The CDR3 contains 14 residues, cysteine and phenylalanine counted. This entry keeps only the CDR3 DNA: 42 bases, framed from base 1. Deletion took 3 bases off V and 3 bases off J, with a span of 8 bases between the germline ends. As encoded in the germline V gene, CDR1 is MDHEN while CDR2 is SYDVKM. Comments on this clone: Its antigen is not yet known. No much larger clonotype is one base removed from it; base qualities were not supplied.

The TCR comes from a man aged 80 or over with acute or convalescent COVID-19. The chain links TRBV28 with TRBJ1-4; no confident D gene assignment can be made. The specimen was peripheral blood. The CDR3 loop reads CASSFSPANEKLFF. The sequenced DNA is TGTGCCAGCAGTTTTTCACCAGCTAATGAAAAACTGTTTTTT.